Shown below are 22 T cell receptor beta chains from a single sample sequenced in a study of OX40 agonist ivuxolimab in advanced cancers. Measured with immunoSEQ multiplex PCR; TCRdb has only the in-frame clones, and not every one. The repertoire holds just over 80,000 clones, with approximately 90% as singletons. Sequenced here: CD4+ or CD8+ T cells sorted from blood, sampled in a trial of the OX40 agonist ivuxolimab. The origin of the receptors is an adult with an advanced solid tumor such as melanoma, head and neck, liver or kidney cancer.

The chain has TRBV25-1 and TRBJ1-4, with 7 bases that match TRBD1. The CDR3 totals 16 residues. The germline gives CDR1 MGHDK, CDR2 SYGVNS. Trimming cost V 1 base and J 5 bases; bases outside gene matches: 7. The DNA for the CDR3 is TGTGCCAGCAGTGAATCCATGGGACAGAGAAATGAAAAACTGTTTTTT. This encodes CASSESMGQRNEKLFF.

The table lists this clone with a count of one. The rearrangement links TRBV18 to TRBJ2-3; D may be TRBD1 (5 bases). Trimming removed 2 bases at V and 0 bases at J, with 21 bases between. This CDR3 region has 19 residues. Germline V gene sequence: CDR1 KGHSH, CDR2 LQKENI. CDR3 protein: CASSPYDVRGTWSTDTQYF. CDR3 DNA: TGTGCCAGCTCACCATATGACGTAAGGGGAACATGGAGCACAGATACGCAGTATTTT.

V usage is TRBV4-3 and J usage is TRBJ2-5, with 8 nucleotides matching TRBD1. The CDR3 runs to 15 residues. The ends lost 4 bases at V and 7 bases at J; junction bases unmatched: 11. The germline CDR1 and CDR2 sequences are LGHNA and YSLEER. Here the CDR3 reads CASSLTGTGDGTQYF. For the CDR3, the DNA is TGCGCCAGCAGCCTGACCGGGACAGGAGATGGGACCCAGTACTTC.

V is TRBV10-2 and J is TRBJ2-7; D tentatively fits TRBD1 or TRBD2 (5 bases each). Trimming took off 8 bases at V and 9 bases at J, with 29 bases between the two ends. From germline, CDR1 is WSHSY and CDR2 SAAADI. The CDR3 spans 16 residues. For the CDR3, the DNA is TGCGCCAGCGCAAATCTGTTGACAGAGGCCCAAGGGAGGCAGTACTTC. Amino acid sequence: CASANLLTEAQGRQYF.

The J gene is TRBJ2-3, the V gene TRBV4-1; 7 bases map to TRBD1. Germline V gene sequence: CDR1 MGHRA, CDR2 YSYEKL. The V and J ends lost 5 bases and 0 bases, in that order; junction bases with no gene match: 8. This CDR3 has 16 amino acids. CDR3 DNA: TGCGCCAGCAGCTATCACACAGGGGCGAGCACAGATACGCAGTATTTT. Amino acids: CASSYHTGASTDTQYF.

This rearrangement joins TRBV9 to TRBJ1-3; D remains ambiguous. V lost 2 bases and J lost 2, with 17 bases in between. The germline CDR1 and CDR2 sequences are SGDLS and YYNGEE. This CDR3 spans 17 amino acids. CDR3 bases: TGTGCCAGCAGCGTCTCCGGGGATCCTTTAACTGGAAACACCATATATTTT. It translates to CASSVSGDPLTGNTIYF. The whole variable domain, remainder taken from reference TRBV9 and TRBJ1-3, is DSGVTQTPKHLITATGQRVTLRCSPRSGDLSVYWYQQSLDQGLQFLIQYYNGEERAKGNILERFSAQQFPDLHSELNLSSLELGDSALYFCASSVSGDPLTGNTIYFGEGSWLTVV.

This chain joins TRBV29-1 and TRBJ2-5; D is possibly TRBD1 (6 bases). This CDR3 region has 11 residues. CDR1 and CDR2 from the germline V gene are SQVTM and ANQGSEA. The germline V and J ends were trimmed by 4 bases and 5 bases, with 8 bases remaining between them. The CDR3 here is CSVGGPETQYF. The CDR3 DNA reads TGCAGCGTTGGGGGGCCTGAGACCCAGTACTTC. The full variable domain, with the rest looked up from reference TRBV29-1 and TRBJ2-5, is SAVISQKPSRDICQRGTSLTIQCQVDSQVTMMFWYRQQPGQSLTLIATANQGSEATYESGFVIDKFPISRPNLTFSTLTVSNMSPEDSSIYLCSVGGPETQYFGPGTRLLVL.

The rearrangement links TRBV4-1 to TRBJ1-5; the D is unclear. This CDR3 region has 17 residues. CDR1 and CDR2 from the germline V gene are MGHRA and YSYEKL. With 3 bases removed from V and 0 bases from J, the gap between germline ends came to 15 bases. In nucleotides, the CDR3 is TGCGCCAGCAGCCAGGTGAAGCTGAGGAATAGCAATCAGCCCCAGCATTTT. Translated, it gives CASSQVKLRNSNQPQHF.

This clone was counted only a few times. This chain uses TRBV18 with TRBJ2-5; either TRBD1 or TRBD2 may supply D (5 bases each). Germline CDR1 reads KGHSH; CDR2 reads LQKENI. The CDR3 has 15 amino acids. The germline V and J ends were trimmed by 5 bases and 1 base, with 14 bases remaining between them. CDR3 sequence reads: CASSEDRGPQETQYF. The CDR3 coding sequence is TGTGCCAGCTCAGAAGACAGAGGGCCCCAAGAGACCCAGTACTTC.

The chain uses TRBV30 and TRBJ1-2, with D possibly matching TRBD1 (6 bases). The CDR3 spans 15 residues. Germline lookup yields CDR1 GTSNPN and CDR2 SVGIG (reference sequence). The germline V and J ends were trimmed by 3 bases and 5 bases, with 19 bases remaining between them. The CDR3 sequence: CAWRPNRVGSYGYTF. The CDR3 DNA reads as TGTGCCTGGAGGCCGAACAGGGTCGGGTCATATGGCTACACCTTC.

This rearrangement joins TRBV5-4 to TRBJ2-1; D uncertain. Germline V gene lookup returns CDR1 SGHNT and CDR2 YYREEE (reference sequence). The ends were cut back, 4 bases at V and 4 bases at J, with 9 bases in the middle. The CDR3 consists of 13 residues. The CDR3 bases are TGTGCCAGCAGCGGCCGGGTGTACAATGAGCAGTTCTTC. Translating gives CASSGRVYNEQFF.

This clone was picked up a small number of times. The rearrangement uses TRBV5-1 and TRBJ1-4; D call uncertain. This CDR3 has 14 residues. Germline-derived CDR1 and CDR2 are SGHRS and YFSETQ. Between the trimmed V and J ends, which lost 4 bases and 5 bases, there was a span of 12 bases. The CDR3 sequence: CASSPRPANEKLFF. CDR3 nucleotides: TGCGCCAGCAGCCCAAGGCCAGCGAATGAAAAACTGTTTTTT.

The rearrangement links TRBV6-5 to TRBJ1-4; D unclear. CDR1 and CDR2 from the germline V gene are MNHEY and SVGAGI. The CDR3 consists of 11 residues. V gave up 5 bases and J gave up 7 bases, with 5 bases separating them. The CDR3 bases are TGTGCCAGCAGTAAGGGTGAAAAACTGTTTTTT. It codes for CASSKGEKLFF.

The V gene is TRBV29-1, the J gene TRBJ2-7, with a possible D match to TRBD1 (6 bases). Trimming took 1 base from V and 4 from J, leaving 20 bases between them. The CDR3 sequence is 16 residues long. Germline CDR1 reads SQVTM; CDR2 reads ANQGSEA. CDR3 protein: CSVEAFVDKGEYEQYF. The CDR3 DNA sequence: TGCAGCGTTGAAGCCTTTGTGGACAAGGGGGAATACGAGCAGTACTTC.

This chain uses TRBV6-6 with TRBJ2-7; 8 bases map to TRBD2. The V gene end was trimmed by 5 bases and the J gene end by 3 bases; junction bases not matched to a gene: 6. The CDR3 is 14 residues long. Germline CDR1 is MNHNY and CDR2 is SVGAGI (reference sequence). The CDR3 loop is CASSTAGGLYEQYF. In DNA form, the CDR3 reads TGTGCCAGCAGTACGGCGGGGGGCCTCTACGAGCAGTACTTC.

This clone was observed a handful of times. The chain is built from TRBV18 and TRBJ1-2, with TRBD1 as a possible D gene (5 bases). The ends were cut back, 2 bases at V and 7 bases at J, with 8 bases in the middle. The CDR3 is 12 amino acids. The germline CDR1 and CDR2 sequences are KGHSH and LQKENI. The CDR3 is CASSPGGGGYTF. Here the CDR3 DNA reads TGTGCCAGCTCACCAGGGGGAGGTGGCTACACCTTC.

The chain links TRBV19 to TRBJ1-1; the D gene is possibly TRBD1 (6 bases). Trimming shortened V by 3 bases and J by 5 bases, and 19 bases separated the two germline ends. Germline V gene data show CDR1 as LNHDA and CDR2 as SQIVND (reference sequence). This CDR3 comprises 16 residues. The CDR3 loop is CASSMGGMRGRTEAFF. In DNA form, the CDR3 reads TGTGCCAGTAGTATGGGTGGTATGCGGGGGCGGACTGAAGCTTTCTTT.

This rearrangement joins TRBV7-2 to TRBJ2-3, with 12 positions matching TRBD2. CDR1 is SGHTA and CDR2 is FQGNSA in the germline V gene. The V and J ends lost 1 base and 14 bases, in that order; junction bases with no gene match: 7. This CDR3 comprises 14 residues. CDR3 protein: CASSLGPSGGAGYF. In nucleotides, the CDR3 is TGTGCCAGCAGCTTAGGCCCTAGCGGGGGGGCCGGGTATTTT.

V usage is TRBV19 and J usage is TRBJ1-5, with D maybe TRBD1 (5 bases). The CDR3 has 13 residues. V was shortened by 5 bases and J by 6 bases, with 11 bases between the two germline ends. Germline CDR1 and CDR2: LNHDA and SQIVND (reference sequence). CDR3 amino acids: CASSEGQGQPQHF. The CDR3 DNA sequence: TGTGCCAGTAGTGAGGGGCAAGGTCAGCCCCAGCATTTT.

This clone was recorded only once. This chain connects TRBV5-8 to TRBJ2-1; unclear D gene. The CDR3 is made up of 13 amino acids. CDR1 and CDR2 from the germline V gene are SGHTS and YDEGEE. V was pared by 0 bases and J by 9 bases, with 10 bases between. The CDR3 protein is CASSLGRYGEQFF. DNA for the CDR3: TGTGCCAGCAGCTTGGGGAGATACGGTGAGCAGTTCTTC.

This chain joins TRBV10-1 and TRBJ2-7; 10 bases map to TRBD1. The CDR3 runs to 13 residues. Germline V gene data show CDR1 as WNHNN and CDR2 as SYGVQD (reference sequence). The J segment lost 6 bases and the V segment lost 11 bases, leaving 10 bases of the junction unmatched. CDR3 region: CAPGGTGAIEQYF. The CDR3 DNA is TGCGCCCCAGGAGGGACAGGGGCGATCGAGCAGTACTTC.

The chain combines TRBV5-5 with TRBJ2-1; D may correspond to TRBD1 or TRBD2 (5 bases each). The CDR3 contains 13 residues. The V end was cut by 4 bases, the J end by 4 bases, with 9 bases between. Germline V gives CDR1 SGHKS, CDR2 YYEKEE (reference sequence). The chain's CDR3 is CASSEGPYNEQFF. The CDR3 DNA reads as TGTGCCAGCAGCGAGGGACCTTACAATGAGCAGTTCTTC.